This T cell receptor beta chain comes out of a study of blood T cell repertoires in COVID-19. In the study overall: The United States, Italy and Spain provided the acute and convalescent COVID-19 samples. PBMCs, B-cell-depleted T cells, or T cells were the source of the cDNA or gDNA that made up the material.

The V gene's germline CDR1 is MNHEY and CDR2 SVGAGI. CDR3 size: 12 residues. The germline V and J ends were trimmed by 6 bases and 5 bases, with 10 bases remaining between them. In assigning cohorts, the study relied on participant-reported clinical history. Clones were read by immunoSEQ multiplex PCR, and TCRdb kept only the in-frame ones, dropping some. The repertoire holds a few hundred thousand clones, with about nine tenths as singletons. The gene calls are TRBV6-5 and TRBJ2-5; a possible D gene is TRBD2 (6 bases). The source material was PBMCs or T cells enriched from blood (not recorded which). This receptor was obtained from a woman aged 40 to 50 with acute COVID-19. Here the CDR3 reads CASREGIETQYF. The CDR3 bases are TGTGCCAGCAGGGAGGGGATCGAGACCCAGTACTTC.